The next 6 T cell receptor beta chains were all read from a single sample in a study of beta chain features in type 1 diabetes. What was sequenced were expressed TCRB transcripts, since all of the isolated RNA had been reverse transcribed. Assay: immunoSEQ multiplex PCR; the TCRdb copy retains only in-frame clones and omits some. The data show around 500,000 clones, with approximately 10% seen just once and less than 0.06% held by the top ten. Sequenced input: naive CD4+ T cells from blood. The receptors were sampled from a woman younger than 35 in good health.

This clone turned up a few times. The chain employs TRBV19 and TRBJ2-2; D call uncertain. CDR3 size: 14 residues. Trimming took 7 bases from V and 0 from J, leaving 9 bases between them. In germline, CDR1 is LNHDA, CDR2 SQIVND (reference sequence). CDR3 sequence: CASTGRANTGELFF. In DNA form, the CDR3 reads TGTGCCAGTACCGGACGGGCGAACACCGGGGAGCTGTTTTTT. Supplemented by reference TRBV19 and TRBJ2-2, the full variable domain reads DGGITQSPKYLFRKEGQNVTLSCEQNLNHDAMYWYRQDPGQGLRLIYYSQIVNDFQKGDIAEGYSVSREKKESFPLTVTSAQKNPTAFYLCASTGRANTGELFFGEGSRLTVL.

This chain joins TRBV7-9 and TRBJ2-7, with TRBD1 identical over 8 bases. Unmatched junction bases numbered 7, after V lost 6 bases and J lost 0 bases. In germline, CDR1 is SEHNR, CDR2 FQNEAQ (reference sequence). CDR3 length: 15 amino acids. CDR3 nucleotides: TGTGCCAGCAGTGCCCGGACAGGGAGCTCCTACGAGCAGTACTTC. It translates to CASSARTGSSYEQYF.

The CDR3 DNA reads as TGTGCCACCAGCCGGGAAGCGGGGGGGGCCATCACAGATACGCAGTATTTT. Protein: CATSREAGGAITDTQYF. The chain employs TRBV15 and TRBJ2-3, with 10 nucleotides matching TRBD2. V trimming: 5 bases; J trimming: 2 bases; junction bases outside the gene matches: 10. The CDR3 extends over 17 amino acids. The germline V gene has CDR1 LNHNV and CDR2 YYDKDF (reference sequence). Full variable domain (outside the CDR3, taken from reference TRBV15 and TRBJ2-3): DAMVIQNPRYQVTQFGKPVTLSCSQTLNHNVMYWYQQKSSQAPKLLFHYYDKDFNNEADTPDNFQSRRPNTSFCFLDIRSPGLGDTAMYLCATSREAGGAITDTQYFGPGTRLTVL.

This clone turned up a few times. In DNA form, the CDR3 reads TGTGCCAGCAGTGAATTCTCCCTGGCGGGATCCTATGGCTACACCTTC. This gives the protein CASSEFSLAGSYGYTF. This chain connects TRBV2 to TRBJ1-2; D gene unclear. Germline CDR1 and CDR2: SNHLY and FYNNEI. Trimming removed 2 bases from V and 4 bases from J, with 17 bases in between. CDR3 length equals 16 residues.

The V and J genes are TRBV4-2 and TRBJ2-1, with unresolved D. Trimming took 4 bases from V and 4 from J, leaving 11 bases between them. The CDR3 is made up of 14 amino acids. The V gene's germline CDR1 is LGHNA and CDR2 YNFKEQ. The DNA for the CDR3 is TGTGCCAGCAGCCCTGAGAAGGTATACAATGAGCAGTTCTTC. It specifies CASSPEKVYNEQFF.

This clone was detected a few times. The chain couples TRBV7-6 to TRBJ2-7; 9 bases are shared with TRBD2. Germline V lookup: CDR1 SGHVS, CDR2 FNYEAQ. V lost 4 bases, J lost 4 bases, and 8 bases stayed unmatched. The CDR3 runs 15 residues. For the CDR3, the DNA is TGTGCCAGCAGCTGGGGCCAGGCGGGGGGGTACGAGCAGTACTTC. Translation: CASSWGQAGGYEQYF. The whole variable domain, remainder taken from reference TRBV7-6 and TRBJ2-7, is GAGVSQSPRYKVTKRGQDVALRCDPISGHVSLYWYRQALGQGPEFLTYFNYEAQQDKSGLPNDRFSAERPEGSISTLTIQRTEQRDSAMYRCASSWGQAGGYEQYFGPGTRLTVT.